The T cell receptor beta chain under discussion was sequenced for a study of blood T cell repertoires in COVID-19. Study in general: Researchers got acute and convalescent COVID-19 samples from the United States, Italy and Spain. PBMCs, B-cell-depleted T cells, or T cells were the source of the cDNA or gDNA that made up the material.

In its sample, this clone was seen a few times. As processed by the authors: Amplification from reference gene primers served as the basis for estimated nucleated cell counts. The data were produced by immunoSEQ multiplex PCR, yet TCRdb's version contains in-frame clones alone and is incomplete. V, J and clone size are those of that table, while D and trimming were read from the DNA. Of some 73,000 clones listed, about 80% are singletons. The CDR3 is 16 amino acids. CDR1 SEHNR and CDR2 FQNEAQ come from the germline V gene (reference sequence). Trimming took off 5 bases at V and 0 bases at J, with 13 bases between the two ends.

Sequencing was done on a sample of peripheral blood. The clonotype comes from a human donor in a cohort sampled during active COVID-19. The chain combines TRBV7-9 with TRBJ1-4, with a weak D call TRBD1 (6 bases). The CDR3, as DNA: TGTGCCAGCAGCCGAGGACAGCCTGCAACTAATGAAAAACTGTTTTTT. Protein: CASSRGQPATNEKLFF.